This T cell receptor (beta chain) was found in a study of T cells in Graves' hyperthyroidism and ophthalmopathy. Study-wide findings and caveats: Blood also showed most of the thyroid clonotypes that were expanded above 0.001.

From RNA transcripts, TCR beta CDR3 regions were amplified. RT-PCR in the first round (using the HTBI primer set) targeted the TCR CDR3. One entry per CDR3 protein results from TCRdb running MiXCR on the multiplex PCR reads. The sample lists under 400,000 distinct CDR3 sequences, roughly 13% seen once, with 9.2% in the top ten. Stable disease denoted Graves' hyperthyroidism without ophthalmopathy progression within 18 months. Patients aged 18 to 65 had newly diagnosed hyperthyroidism that had lasted under 2 months. The PBMCs studied were ones that came from roughly 9.1 ml fresh peripheral blood. In this sample, this clonotype turned up many times. The target antigen is unknown. This CDR3 has 15 amino acids. With V trimmed by 0 bases and J by 7 bases, 6 bases remained unmatched. Germline V gene sequence: CDR1 PRHDT, CDR2 FYEKMQ (reference sequence).

This clonotype was sampled from a woman aged 18-29 years with Graves' hyperthyroidism. The chain uses TRBV13 and TRBJ1-5; 7 bases agree with TRBD1. The sequencing sample was made of blood. The CDR3 reads CASSLGRGPSQPQHF. CDR3 nucleotides: TGTGCCAGCAGCTTAGGTAGGGGGCCCAGCCAGCCCCAGCATTTT.